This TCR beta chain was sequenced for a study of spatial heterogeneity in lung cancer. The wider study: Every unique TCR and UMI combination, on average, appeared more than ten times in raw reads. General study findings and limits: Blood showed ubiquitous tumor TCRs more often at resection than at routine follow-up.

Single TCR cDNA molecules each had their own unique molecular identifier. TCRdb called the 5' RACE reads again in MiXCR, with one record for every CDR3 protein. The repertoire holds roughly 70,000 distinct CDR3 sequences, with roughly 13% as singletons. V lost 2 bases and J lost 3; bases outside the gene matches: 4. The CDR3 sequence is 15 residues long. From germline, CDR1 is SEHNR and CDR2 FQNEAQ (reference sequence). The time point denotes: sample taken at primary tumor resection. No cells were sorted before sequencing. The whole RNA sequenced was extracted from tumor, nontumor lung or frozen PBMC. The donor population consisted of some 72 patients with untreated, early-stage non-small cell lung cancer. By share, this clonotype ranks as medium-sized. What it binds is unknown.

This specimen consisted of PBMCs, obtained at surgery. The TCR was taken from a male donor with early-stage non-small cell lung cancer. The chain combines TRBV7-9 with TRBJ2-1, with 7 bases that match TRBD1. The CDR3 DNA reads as TGTGCCAGCAGCTTACAACAGGGGATCTACAATGAGCAGTTCTTC. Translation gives CASSLQQGIYNEQFF. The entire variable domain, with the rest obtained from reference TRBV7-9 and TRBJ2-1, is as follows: DTGVSQNPRHKITKRGQNVTFRCDPISEHNRLYWYRQTLGQGPEFLTYFQNEAQLEKSRLLSDRFSAERPKGSFSTLEIQRTEQGDSAMYLCASSLQQGIYNEQFFGPGTRLTVL.